The entry that follows covers one T cell receptor beta chain sequence. TCRdb's copy holds only in-frame clones and misses some; the assay was immunoSEQ multiplex PCR. The sample has a few hundred thousand clones, approximately 84% seen once. CDR1 is MNHEY, CDR2 SVGAGI, per germline. CDR3 length: 13 residues. J lost 5 bases, V lost 5 bases, and 4 bases had no gene match. The sample belongs to a study of blood T cell repertoires in COVID-19. Overall study context: PBMCs, B-cell-depleted T cells, or T cells provided the cDNA or gDNA that made up the material.

The study recruited people aged roughly 18 to 100 years across approximately 24 US areas. The clonotype was recovered from a woman in her fifties or sixties who had been exposed to COVID-19. The J gene is TRBJ1-1, the V gene TRBV6-5, with TRBD1 matching over 8 bases. Sample: PBMCs or T cells enriched from blood (not recorded which). The CDR3 spells CASSTRQGTEAFF. The CDR3 DNA reads TGTGCCAGCAGTACGCGACAGGGGACTGAAGCTTTCTTT.